These 15 T cell receptor beta chains were sequenced from one sample in a study of T cells in Graves' hyperthyroidism and ophthalmopathy. Regions amplified from RNA transcripts were the TCR beta CDR3 regions. RT-PCR in the first round (using the HTBI primer set) targeted the TCR CDR3. TCRdb re-called the multiplex PCR reads with MiXCR, one entry per CDR3 protein. The sample consists of about 620,000 distinct CDR3 sequences, around 16% of them appearing once. Specimen: blood. The receptor source for this set is a woman aged 30 to 39 with Graves' hyperthyroidism.

In the case of this clonotype: The final CDR3 position lacks the conserved phenylalanine or tryptophan, pointing to a likely read error. The rearrangement joins TRBV7-2 to TRBJ2-5, with 7 bases fitting TRBD2. This CDR3 has 14 amino acids. In germline, CDR1 is SGHTA, CDR2 FQGNSA. Unmatched junction bases numbered 3, after V lost 0 bases and J lost 5 bases. CDR3 in amino acids: CASSLAGGGETQYS. The DNA of the CDR3 is TGTGCCAGCAGCTTAGCGGGGGGGGGGGAGACCCAGTACTCC.

This clonotype was found many times. The chain joins TRBV2 to TRBJ1-4, with a weak D call TRBD1 (6 bases). From germline, CDR1 is SNHLY and CDR2 FYNNEI. The CDR3 is 14 residues long. V lost 7 bases to trimming and J lost 6 bases, with 15 bases between them. DNA of the CDR3: TGTGCCAGCAACCAGGGGTCCGGGGATGAAAAACTGTTTTTT. The encoded protein is CASNQGSGDEKLFF.

Points on this clonotype: A junction end diverges from the germline sequence, so it may reflect a read error. The CDR3, as DNA: TGTGCCGGTAGAAGGTCCGGGGCAGAGAGATACAATGAGCAGTTCTTC. Protein product: CAGRRSGAERYNEQFF. V usage is TRBV19 and J usage is TRBJ2-1; D is perhaps TRBD1 or TRBD2 (5 bases each). The CDR3 covers 16 residues. CDR1 LNHDA and CDR2 SQIVND come from the germline V gene (reference sequence).

The chain employs TRBV9 and TRBJ2-1; 9 bases line up with TRBD2. The V segment lost 0 bases and the J segment 7 bases; nucleotides outside the gene matches: 5. CDR1 and CDR2 from the germline V gene are SGDLS and YYNGEE. The CDR3 sequence is 15 residues long. The CDR3 is CASSVGASGANEQFF. The CDR3 DNA follows: TGTGCCAGCAGCGTAGGTGCTAGCGGGGCGAATGAGCAGTTCTTC.

This clonotype has ten or more counts. The CDR3 protein is CASSPTSGVTGELFF. The CDR3 bases are TGTGCCAGCAGTCCCACTAGCGGGGTAACCGGGGAGCTGTTTTTT. This chain joins TRBV6-1 and TRBJ2-2; 10 nucleotides line up with TRBD2. The CDR3 covers 15 residues. After removal of 5 bases from V and 5 bases from J, the junction contained 5 bases not matched to a gene. Germline V lookup: CDR1 MNHNS, CDR2 SASEGT.

On this clonotype itself: Possible read error: a much larger clone is one base away. The CDR3 does not close with the conserved phenylalanine or tryptophan, likely indicating a read error. The V gene is TRBV3-1, the J gene TRBJ2-3; D not certain. This CDR3 is built from 13 residues. The germline V and J ends were trimmed by 4 bases and 4 bases, with 9 bases remaining between them. Looked up from germline, CDR1 is LGHDT and CDR2 is YNNKEL (reference sequence). In DNA, the CDR3 is TGTGCCAGCAGCCGTTCTGTCCCAGATACGCAGTATCTT. The encoded protein is CASSRSVPDTQYL.

This clonotype came up many times. The chain joins TRBV28 to TRBJ2-2; D uncertain. Germline CDR1 MDHEN, CDR2 SYDVKM. V was pared by 6 bases and J by 6 bases, with 11 bases between. This CDR3 spans 13 amino acids. CDR3 residues: CASSERSPGELFF. CDR3 in DNA: TGTGCCAGCAGCGAACGAAGCCCCGGGGAGCTGTTTTTT.

This clonotype has only a few counts. The rearrangement links TRBV7-3 to TRBJ1-2; D is unresolved. Germline CDR1 is SGHTA and CDR2 is FQGTGA. Trimming took off 1 base at V and 8 bases at J, with 14 bases between the two ends. This CDR3 is 14 amino acids long. CDR3 protein: CASSLREGSWGYTF. In nucleotides, the CDR3 is TGTGCCAGCAGCTTAAGGGAGGGTTCCTGGGGCTACACCTTC. The whole variable domain, remainder taken from reference TRBV7-3 and TRBJ1-2, is GAGVSQTPSNKVTEKGKYVELRCDPISGHTALYWYRQSLGQGPEFLIYFQGTGAADDSGLPNDRFFAVRPEGSVSTLKIQRTERGDSAVYLCASSLREGSWGYTFGSGTRLTVV.

This clonotype was observed many times. The rearrangement joins TRBV28 to TRBJ2-1; no definite D call. There are 12 residues in the CDR3. Trimming removed 2 bases at V and 6 bases at J, with 5 bases between. The germline V gene encodes CDR1 MDHEN and CDR2 SYDVKM. The CDR3 loop is CASSLDSNEQFF. CDR3 bases: TGTGCCAGCAGTTTAGATTCCAATGAGCAGTTCTTC.

With regard to this clonotype: A much larger clone lies a single base off, so this may be a read error. The genes are TRBV6-1 and TRBJ2-2; 12 bases align to TRBD2. Germline values: CDR1 MNHNS, CDR2 SASEGT. With V trimmed by 5 bases and J by 2 bases, 6 bases remained unmatched. The CDR3 has 17 amino acids. The CDR3 DNA follows: TGTGCCAGCAGTAAACCCGGACTAGCGGGAAACACCGGGGAGCTGTTTTTT. Amino acid sequence: CASSKPGLAGNTGELFF.

This chain links TRBV7-2 with TRBJ2-7; D may match TRBD1 or TRBD2 (5 bases each). The CDR3 length is 14 residues. Germline V lookup: CDR1 SGHTA, CDR2 FQGNSA. V was cut by 3 bases and J by 2 bases, with 11 bases left in between. CDR3 amino acids: CASSLGVSPYEQYF. The CDR3 DNA reads as TGTGCCAGCAGCTTGGGGGTCAGTCCCTACGAGCAGTACTTC.

This chain connects TRBV6-5 to TRBJ2-7, with D perhaps TRBD1 (6 bases). Trimming took 2 bases from V and 2 from J, leaving 10 bases between them. There are 14 residues in the CDR3. The V gene's germline CDR1 is MNHEY and CDR2 SVGAGI. In DNA form, the CDR3 reads TGTGCCAGCAGTTACAAACAGGGACCCTACGAGCAGTACTTC. It specifies CASSYKQGPYEQYF.

The V gene is TRBV9, the J gene TRBJ1-6; the match to TRBD1 covers 7 bases. Trimming cost V 3 bases and J 8 bases; bases outside gene matches: 5. This CDR3 has 14 residues. Germline CDR1 reads SGDLS; CDR2 reads YYNGEE. In DNA form, the CDR3 reads TGTGCCAGCAGCGCCGCAGGGGGGGATTCACCCCTCCACTTT. This translates into CASSAAGGDSPLHF.

This clonotype was seen a few times. V usage is TRBV5-7 and J usage is TRBJ2-2; D tentatively reads TRBD1 or TRBD2 (5 bases each). TRBV5-7 is treated as an ORF (open reading frame) with a function not yet certain. The CDR3 length is 16 residues. Trimming shortened V by 1 base and J by 2 bases, and 12 bases separated the two germline ends. CDR3 in DNA: TGTGCCAGCAGCTTGACCCAGGGACCTAACACCGGGGAGCTGTTTTTT. Translated, it gives CASSLTQGPNTGELFF.

The J gene is TRBJ2-5, the V gene TRBV10-2, with a weak D call TRBD1 (6 bases). Trimming took off 1 base at V and 0 bases at J, with 12 bases between the two ends. Per the germline V gene, CDR1 is WSHSY and CDR2 is SAAADI. This CDR3 is built from 16 residues. The CDR3 is CASSEWVDSYQETQYF. The CDR3 DNA is TGCGCCAGCAGTGAGTGGGTGGACAGCTACCAAGAGACCCAGTACTTC.